What follows describes a single TCR beta chain. This sample is drawn from a study of shared clonotypes between healthy human individuals. Generated by immunoSEQ multiplex PCR, the TCRdb table keeps only in-frame clones and is missing some. The data show 600,000 to 750,000 clones, about 90% seen once. V lost 5 bases, J lost 5 bases, and 4 bases stayed unmatched. The CDR3 sequence is 14 residues long. Germline V CDR1 and CDR2: SGHTA, FQGTGA. The sequencing sample was made of memory CD8+ T cells from PBMCs. Sample subset: CD45RO+ cells pooled with CCR7-negative TemRA cells. This sequence was found in a man younger than 35 in good health. Some clones in this sample may be carry-over from other donors' samples. The rearrangement uses TRBV7-3 and TRBJ2-1, with TRBD2 matching 9 bases. The CDR3 DNA follows: TGTGCCAGCAGCGGTAGCGGGAGAGACAATGAGCAGTTCTTC. Translating gives CASSGSGRDNEQFF. The whole variable domain, filled in from reference TRBV7-3 and TRBJ2-1, reads GAGVSQTPSNKVTEKGKYVELRCDPISGHTALYWYRQSLGQGPEFLIYFQGTGAADDSGLPNDRFFAVRPEGSVSTLKIQRTERGDSAVYLCASSGSGRDNEQFFGPGTRLTVL.